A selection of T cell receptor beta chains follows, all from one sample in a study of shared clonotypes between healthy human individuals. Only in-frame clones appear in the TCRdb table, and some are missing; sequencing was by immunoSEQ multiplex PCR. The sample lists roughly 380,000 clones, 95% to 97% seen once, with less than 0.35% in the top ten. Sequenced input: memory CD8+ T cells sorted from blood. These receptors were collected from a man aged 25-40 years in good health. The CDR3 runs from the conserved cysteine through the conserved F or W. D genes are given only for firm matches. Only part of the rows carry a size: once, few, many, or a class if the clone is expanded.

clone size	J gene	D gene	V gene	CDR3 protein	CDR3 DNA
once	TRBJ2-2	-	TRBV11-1	CASSGGPGTGELFF	TGTGCCAGCAGCGGAGGGCCGGGCACCGGGGAGCTGTTTTTT
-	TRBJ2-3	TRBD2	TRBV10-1	CASGGTSADTQYF	TGCGCCAGCGGCGGGACTAGCGCTGATACGCAGTATTTT
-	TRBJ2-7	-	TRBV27	CASSFGPPYEQYF	TGTGCCAGCAGTTTCGGCCCTCCCTACGAGCAGTACTTC
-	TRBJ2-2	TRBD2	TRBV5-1	CASSYLSGLDTGELFF	TGCGCCAGCAGCTACCTATCGGGACTAGACACCGGGGAGCTGTTTTTT
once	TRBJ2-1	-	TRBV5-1	CASSWTGRSSYNEQFF	TGCGCCAGCAGCTGGACGGGCAGGAGCTCCTACAATGAGCAGTTCTTC
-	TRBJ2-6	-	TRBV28	CASSFVDSSGANVLTF	TGTGCCAGCAGTTTTGTCGACAGCTCTGGGGCCAACGTCCTGACTTTC
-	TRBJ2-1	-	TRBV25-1	CASSSYTYNEQFF	TGTGCCAGCAGTAGCTATACCTACAATGAGCAGTTCTTC
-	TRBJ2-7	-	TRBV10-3	CAISERGEQYF	TGTGCCATCAGTGAAAGGGGGGAGCAGTACTTC
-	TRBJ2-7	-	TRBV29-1	CSVRRDYEQYF	TGCAGCGTGCGGAGGGACTACGAGCAGTACTTC
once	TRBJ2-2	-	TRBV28	CASSLASGSNTGELFF	TGTGCCAGCAGCCTGGCCAGCGGCTCTAACACCGGGGAGCTGTTTTTT
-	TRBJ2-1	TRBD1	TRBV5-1	CASRGQGYNEQFF	TGCGCCAGCAGGGGACAGGGCTACAATGAGCAGTTCTTC
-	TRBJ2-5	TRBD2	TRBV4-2	CASRRTSGRGGETQYF	TGTGCCAGCAGACGGACTAGCGGGAGGGGAGGAGAGACCCAGTACTTC
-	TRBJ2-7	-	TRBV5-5	CASSLGVGTYEQYF	TGTGCCAGCAGCTTAGGGGTCGGAACCTACGAGCAGTACTTC
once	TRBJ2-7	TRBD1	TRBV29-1	CSVGTGNYEQYF	TGCAGCGTTGGGACAGGGAACTACGAGCAGTACTTC
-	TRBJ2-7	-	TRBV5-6	CASSDGQSFYEQYF	TGTGCCAGCAGCGACGGACAGAGTTTCTACGAGCAGTACTTC
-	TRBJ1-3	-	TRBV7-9	CASSSGGTIYF	TGTGCCAGCAGCTCCGGGGGCACCATATATTTT
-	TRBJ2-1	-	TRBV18	CASSMLREPEQFF	TGTGCCAGCTCAATGCTCCGGGAACCCGAGCAGTTCTTC
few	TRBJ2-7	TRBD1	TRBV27	CASTGTGGYEQYF	TGTGCCAGCACGGGGACAGGGGGCTACGAGCAGTACTTC
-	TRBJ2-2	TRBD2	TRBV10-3	CAISVMRLAGGPPGELFF	TGTGCCATCAGTGTTATGAGACTAGCGGGAGGGCCTCCCGGGGAGCTGTTTTTT
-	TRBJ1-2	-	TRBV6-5	CASSYSPSFYGYTF	TGTGCCAGCAGTTACTCACCGAGCTTCTATGGCTACACCTTC
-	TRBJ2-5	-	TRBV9	CASSPSRREGTQYF	TGTGCCAGCAGCCCCAGTAGACGAGAGGGGACCCAGTACTTC